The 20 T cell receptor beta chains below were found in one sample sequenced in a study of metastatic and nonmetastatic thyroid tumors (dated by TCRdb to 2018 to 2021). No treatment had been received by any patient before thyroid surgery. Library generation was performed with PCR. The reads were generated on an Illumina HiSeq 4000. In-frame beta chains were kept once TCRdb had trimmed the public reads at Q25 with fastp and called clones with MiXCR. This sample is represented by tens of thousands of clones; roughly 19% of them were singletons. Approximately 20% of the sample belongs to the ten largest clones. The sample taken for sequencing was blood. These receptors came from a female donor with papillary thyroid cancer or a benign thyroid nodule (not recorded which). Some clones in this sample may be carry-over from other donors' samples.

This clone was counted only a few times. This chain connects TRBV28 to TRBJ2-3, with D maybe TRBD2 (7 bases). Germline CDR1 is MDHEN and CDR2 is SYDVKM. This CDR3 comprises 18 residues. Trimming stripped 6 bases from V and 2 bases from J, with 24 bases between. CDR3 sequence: CASSLRRGAGSVTDTQYF. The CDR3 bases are TGTGCCAGCAGCCTGCGACGGGGGGCGGGGAGCGTCACAGATACGCAGTATTTT. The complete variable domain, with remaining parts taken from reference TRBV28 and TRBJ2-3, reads DVKVTQSSRYLVKRTGEKVFLECVQDMDHENMFWYRQDPGLGLRLIYFSYDVKMKEKGDIPEGYSVSREKKERFSLILESASTNQTSMYLCASSLRRGAGSVTDTQYFGPGTRLTVL.

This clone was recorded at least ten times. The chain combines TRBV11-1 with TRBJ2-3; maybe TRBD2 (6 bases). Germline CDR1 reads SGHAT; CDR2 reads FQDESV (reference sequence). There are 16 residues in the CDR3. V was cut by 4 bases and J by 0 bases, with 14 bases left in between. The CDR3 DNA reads TGTGCCAGCAGCTCGATATATGGGGGGAGCACAGATACGCAGTATTTT. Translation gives CASSSIYGGSTDTQYF.

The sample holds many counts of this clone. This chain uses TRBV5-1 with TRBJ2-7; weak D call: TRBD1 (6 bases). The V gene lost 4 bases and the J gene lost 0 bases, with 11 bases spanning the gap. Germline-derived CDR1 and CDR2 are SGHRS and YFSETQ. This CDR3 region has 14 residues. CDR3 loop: CASSLGTNSYEQYF. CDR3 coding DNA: TGCGCCAGCAGCCTAGGGACAAACTCCTACGAGCAGTACTTC.

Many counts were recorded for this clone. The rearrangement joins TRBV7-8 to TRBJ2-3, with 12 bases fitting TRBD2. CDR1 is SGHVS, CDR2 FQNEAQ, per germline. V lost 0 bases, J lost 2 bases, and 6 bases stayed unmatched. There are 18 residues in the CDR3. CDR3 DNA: TGTGCCAGCAGCTTAGCCGGGACTAGCGGGTACCACACAGATACGCAGTATTTT. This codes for CASSLAGTSGYHTDTQYF.

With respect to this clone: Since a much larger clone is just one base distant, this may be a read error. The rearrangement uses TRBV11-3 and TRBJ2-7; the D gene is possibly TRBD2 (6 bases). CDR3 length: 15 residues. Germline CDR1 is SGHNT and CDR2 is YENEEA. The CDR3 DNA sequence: TGTGCCAGCATCTTAGGAGGGGACTCCCCCTACGGGCAGTACTTC. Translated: CASILGGDSPYGQYF.

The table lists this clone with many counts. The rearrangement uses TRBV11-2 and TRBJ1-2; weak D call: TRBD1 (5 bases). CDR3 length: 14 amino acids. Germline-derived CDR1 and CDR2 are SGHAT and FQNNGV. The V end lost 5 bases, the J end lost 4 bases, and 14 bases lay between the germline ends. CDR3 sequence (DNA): TGTGCCAGCAGCACGTCAAAAGGGGTCTATGGCTACACCTTC. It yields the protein CASSTSKGVYGYTF.

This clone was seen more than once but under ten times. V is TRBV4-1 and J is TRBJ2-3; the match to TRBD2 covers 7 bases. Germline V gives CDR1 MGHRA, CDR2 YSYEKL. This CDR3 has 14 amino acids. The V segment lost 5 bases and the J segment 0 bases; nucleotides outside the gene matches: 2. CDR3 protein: CASSNSGSTDTQYF. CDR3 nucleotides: TGCGCCAGCAGCAATAGCGGGAGCACAGATACGCAGTATTTT.

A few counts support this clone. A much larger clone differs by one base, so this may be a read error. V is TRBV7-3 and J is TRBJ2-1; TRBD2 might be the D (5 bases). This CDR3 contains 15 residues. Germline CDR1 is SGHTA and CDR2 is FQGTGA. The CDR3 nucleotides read TGTGCCAGCAGCTTAACGGCTAGCTCCTACAGTGAGCAGTTCTTC. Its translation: CASSLTASSYSEQFF. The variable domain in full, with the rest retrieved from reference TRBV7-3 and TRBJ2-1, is GAGVSQTPSNKVTEKGKYVELRCDPISGHTALYWYRQSLGQGPEFLIYFQGTGAADDSGLPNDRFFAVRPEGSVSTLKIQRTERGDSAVYLCASSLTASSYSEQFFGPGTRLTVL.

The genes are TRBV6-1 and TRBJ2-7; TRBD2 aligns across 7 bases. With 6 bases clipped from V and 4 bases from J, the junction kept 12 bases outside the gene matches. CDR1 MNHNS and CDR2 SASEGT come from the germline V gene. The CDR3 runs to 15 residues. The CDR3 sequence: CASSPELAIYYEQYF. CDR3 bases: TGTGCCAGCAGCCCCGAACTAGCGATCTATTACGAGCAGTACTTC.

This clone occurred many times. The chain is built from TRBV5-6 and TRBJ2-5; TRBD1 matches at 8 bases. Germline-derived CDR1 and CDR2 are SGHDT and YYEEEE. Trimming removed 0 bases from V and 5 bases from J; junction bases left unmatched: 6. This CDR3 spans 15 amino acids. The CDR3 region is CASSLVPSGGETQYF. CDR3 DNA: TGTGCCAGCAGCTTGGTCCCCTCAGGGGGCGAGACCCAGTACTTC.

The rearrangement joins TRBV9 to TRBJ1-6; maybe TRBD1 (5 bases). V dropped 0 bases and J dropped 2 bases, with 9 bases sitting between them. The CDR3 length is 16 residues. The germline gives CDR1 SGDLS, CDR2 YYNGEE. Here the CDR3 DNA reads TGTGCCAGCAGCGTAGGGCAGGGTACCTATAATTCACCCCTCCACTTT. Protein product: CASSVGQGTYNSPLHF.

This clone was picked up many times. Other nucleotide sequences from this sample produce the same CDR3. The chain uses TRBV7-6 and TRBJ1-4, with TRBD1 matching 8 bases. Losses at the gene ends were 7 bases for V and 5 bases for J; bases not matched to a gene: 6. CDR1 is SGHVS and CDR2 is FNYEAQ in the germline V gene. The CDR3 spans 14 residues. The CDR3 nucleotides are TGTGCCAGCAACCCGGGACAGGTAAATGAAAAACTGTTTTTT. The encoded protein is CASNPGQVNEKLFF.

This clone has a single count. The DNA for the CDR3 is TGTGCCAGCAGCCACGCCGAGAACAGGGCGGGCTATGGCTACACCTTC. It specifies CASSHAENRAGYGYTF. The rearrangement joins TRBV3-1 to TRBJ1-2; maybe TRBD1 (6 bases). The CDR3 covers 16 residues. V was cut by 3 bases and J by 4 bases, with 18 bases left in between. Germline CDR1 LGHDT, CDR2 YNNKEL (reference sequence). The full variable domain, rest sourced from reference TRBV3-1 and TRBJ1-2, is DTAVSQTPKYLVTQMGNDKSIKCEQNLGHDTMYWYKQDSKKFLKIMFSYNNKELIINETVPNRFSPKSPDKAHLNLHINSLELGDSAVYFCASSHAENRAGYGYTFGSGTRLTVV.

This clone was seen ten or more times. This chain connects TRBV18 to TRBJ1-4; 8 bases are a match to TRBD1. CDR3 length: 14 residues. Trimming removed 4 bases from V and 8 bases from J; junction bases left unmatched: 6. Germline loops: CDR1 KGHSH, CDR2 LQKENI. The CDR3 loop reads CASSHGTGSEKLFF. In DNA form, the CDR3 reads TGTGCCAGCTCACATGGGACAGGAAGCGAAAAACTGTTTTTT.

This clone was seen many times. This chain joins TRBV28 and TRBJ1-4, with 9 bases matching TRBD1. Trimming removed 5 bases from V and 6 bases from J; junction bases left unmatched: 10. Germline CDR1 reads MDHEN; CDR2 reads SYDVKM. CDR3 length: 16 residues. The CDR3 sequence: CASSGPGQGMDEKLFF. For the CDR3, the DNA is TGTGCCAGCAGTGGCCCGGGACAGGGAATGGATGAAAAACTGTTTTTT. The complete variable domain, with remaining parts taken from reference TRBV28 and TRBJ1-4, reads DVKVTQSSRYLVKRTGEKVFLECVQDMDHENMFWYRQDPGLGLRLIYFSYDVKMKEKGDIPEGYSVSREKKERFSLILESASTNQTSMYLCASSGPGQGMDEKLFFGSGTQLSVL.

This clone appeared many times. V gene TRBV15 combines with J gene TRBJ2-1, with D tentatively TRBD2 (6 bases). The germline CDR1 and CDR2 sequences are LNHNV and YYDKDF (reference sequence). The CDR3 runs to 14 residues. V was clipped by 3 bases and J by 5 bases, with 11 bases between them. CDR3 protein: CATSSDWGDNEQFF. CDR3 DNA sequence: TGTGCCACCAGCAGCGACTGGGGGGACAATGAGCAGTTCTTC.

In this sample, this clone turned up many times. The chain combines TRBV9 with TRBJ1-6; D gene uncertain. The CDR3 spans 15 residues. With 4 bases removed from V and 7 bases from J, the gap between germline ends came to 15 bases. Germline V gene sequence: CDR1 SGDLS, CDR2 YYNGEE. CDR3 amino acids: CASSSSPGRNSPLHF. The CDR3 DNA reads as TGTGCCAGCAGCTCGTCACCGGGTCGGAATTCACCCCTCCACTTT.

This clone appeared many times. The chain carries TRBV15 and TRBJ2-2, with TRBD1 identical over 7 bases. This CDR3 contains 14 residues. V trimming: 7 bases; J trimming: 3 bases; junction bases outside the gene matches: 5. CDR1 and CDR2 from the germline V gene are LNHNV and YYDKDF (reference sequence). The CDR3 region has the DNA TGTGCCACCAAGACAGGGCTAGACACCGGGGAGCTGTTTTTT. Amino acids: CATKTGLDTGELFF.

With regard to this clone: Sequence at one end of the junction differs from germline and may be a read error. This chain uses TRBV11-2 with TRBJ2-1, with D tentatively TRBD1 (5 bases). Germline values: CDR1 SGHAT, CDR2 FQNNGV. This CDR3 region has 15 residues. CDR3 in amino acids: CASSSDNAFYTEQFF. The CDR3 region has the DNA TGTGCCAGCAGCTCGGACAACGCCTTCTACACTGAGCAGTTCTTC.

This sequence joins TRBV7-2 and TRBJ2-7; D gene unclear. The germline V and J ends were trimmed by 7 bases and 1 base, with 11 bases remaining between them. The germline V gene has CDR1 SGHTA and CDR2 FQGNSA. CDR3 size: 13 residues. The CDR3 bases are TGTGCCAGCATTTATTACAGATCCTACGAGCAGTACTTC. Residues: CASIYYRSYEQYF. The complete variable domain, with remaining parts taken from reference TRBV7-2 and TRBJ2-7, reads GAGVSQSPSNKVTEKGKDVELRCDPISGHTALYWYRQSLGQGLEFLIYFQGNSAPDKSGLPSDRFSAERTGGSVSTLTIQRTQQEDSAVYLCASIYYRSYEQYFGPGTRLTVT.